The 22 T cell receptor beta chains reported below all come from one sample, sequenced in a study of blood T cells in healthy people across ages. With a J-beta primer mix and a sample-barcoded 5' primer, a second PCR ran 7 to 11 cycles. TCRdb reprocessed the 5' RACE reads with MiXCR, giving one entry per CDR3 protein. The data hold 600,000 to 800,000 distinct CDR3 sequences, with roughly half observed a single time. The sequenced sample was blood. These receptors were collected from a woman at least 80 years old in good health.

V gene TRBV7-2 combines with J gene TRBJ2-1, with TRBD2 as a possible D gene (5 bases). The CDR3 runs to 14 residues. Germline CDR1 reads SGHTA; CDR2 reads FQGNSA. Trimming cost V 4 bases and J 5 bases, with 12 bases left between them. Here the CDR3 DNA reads TGTGCCAGCAGCTCTCGTGACGGGAACAATGAGCAGTTCTTC. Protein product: CASSSRDGNNEQFF. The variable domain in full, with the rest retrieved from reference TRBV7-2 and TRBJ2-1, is GAGVSQSPSNKVTEKGKDVELRCDPISGHTALYWYRQSLGQGLEFLIYFQGNSAPDKSGLPSDRFSAERTGGSVSTLTIQRTQQEDSAVYLCASSSRDGNNEQFFGPGTRLTVL.

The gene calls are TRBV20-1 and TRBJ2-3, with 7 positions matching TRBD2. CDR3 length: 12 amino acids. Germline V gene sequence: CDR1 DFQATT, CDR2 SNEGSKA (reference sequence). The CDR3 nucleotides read TGCAGAACGGGACTAAACACAGATACGCAGTATTTT. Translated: CRTGLNTDTQYF.

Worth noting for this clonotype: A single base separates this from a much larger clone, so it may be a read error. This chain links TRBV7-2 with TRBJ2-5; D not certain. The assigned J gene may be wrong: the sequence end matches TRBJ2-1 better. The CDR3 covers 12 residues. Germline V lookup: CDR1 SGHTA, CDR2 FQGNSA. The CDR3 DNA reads TGTGCCAGCAGCCGTTCCCTAGAGACCCAGTTCTTC. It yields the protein CASSRSLETQFF.

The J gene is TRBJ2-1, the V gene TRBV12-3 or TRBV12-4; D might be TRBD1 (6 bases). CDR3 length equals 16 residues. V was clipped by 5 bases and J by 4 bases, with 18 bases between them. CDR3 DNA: TGTGCCAGCAGTCCACGTATCTGGGGGCTATACAATGAGCAGTTCTTC. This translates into CASSPRIWGLYNEQFF.

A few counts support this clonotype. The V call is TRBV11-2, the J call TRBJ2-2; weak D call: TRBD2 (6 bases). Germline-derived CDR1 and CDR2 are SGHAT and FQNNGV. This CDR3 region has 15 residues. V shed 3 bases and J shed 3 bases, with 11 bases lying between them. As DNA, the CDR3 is TGTGCCAGCAGCTTCCGGAGGGTTGACACCGGGGAGCTGTTTTTT. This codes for CASSFRRVDTGELFF.

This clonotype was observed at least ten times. In nucleotides, the CDR3 is TGTGCCAGCAGTGAAGGAATCGGGTCTAGTGACGAGCAGTACTTC. Its translation: CASSEGIGSSDEQYF. The chain employs TRBV6-1 and TRBJ2-5; the D is unclear. The J call could be wrong; TRBJ2-7 is a better fit for the DNA end. Germline CDR1 MNHNS, CDR2 SASEGT. The CDR3 runs to 15 residues.

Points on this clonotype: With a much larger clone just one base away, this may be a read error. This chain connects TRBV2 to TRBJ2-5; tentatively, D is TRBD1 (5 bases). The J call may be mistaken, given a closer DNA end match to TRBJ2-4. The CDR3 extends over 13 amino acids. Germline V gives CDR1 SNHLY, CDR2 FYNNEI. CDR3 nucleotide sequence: TGTGCCAGCGGAGTACAGGTCGAGGCCATTCAGTACTTC. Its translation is CASGVQVEAIQYF.

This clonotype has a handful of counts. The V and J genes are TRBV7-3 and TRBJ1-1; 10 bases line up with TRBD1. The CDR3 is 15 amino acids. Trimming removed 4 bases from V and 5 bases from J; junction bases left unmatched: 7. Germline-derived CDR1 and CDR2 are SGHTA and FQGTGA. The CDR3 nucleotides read TGTGCCAGCAGCTCGAGACAGGGGGCGACGACTGAAGCTTTCTTT. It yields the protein CASSSRQGATTEAFF.

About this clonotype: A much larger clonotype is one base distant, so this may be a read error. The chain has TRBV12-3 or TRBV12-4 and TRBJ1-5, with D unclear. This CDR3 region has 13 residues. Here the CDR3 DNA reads TGTGCCAGCAGGTTAGTAGTTGATCAGCCCCAGCATTTT. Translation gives CASRLVVDQPQHF.

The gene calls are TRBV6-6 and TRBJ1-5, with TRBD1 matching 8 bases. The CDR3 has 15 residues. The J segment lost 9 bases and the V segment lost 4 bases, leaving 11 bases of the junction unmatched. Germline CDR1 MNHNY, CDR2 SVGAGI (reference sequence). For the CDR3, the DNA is TGTGCCAGCAGTTCCGCGACAGGGGCCCAATCGCCCCAGCATTTT. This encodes CASSSATGAQSPQHF.

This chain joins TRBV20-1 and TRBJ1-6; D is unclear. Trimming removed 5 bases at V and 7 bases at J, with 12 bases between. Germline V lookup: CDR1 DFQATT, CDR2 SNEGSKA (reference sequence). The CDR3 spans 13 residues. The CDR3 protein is CSAHTYGNSPLHF. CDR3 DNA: TGCAGTGCTCACACCTATGGAAATTCACCCCTCCACTTT.

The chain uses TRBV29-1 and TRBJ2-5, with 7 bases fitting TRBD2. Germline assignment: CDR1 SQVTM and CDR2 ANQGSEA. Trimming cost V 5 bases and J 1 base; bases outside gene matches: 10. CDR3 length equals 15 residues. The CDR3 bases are TGCAGCGTTTTGGGGGGGTTTTTGGTCCAAGAGACCCAGTACTTC. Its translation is CSVLGGFLVQETQYF.

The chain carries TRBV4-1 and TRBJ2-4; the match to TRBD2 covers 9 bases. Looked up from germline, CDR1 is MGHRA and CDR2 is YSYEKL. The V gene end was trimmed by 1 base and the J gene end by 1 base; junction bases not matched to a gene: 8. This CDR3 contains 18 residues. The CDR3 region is CASSQVGGGAVAKNIQYF. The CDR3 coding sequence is TGCGCCAGCAGCCAAGTTGGCGGGGGGGCAGTGGCCAAAAACATTCAGTACTTC.

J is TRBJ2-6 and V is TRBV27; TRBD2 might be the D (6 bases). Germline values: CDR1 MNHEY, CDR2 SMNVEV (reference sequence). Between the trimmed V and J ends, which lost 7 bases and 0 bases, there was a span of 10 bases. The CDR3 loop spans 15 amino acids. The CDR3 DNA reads TGTGCCAGCAAGGGAGGACTCTCTGGGGCCAACGTCCTGACTTTC. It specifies CASKGGLSGANVLTF.

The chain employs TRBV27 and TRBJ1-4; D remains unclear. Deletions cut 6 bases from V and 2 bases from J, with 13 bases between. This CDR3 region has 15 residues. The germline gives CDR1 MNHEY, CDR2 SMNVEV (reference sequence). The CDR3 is CASSSFGSTNEKLFF. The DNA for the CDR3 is TGTGCCAGCAGCTCCTTCGGCAGTACTAATGAAAAACTGTTTTTT. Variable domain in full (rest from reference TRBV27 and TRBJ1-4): EAQVTQNPRYLITVTGKKLTVTCSQNMNHEYMSWYRQDPGLGLRQIYYSMNVEVTDKGDVPEGYKVSRKEKRNFPLILESPSPNQTSLYFCASSSFGSTNEKLFFGSGTQLSVL.

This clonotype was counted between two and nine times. For the CDR3, the DNA is TGTGCCAGCAGTTACGCGGGGAGGGCTGGGTTCTTC. It is translated as CASSYAGRAGFF. The chain employs TRBV6-2 or TRBV6-3 and TRBJ2-1; the match to TRBD2 covers 7 bases. V was clipped by 2 bases and J by 15 bases; unmatched bases: 7. The CDR3 covers 12 residues. Germline V gene sequence: CDR1 MNHEY, CDR2 SVGEGT.

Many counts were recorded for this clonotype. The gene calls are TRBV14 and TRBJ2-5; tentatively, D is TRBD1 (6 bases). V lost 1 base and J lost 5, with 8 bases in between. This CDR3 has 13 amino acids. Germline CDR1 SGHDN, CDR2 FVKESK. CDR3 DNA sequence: TGTGCCAGCAGCCAAGCAGGGGAGGAGACCCAGTACTTC. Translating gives CASSQAGEETQYF. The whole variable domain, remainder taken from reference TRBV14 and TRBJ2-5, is EAGVTQFPSHSVIEKGQTVTLRCDPISGHDNLYWYRRVMGKEIKFLLHFVKESKQDESGMPNNRFLAERTGGTYSTLKVQPAELEDSGVYFCASSQAGEETQYFGPGTRLLVL.

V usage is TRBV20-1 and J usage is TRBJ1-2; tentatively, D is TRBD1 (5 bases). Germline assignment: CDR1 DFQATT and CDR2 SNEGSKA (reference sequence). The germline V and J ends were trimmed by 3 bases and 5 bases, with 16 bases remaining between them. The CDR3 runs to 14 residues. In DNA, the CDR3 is TGCAGTGCTAGGACAGTCCCGGAGGCTTATGGCTACACCTTC. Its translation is CSARTVPEAYGYTF.

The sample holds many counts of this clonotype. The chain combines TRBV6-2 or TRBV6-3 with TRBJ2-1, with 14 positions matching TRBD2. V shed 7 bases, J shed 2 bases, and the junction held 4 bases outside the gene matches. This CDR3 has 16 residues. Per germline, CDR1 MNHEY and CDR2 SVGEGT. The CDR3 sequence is CASTWTSGRTYNEQFF. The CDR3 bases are TGTGCCAGCACTTGGACTAGCGGGAGGACCTACAATGAGCAGTTCTTC.

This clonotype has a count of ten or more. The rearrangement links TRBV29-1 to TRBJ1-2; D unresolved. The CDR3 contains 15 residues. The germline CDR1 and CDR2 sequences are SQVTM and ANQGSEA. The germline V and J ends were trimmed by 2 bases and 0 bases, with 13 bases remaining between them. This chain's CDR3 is CSVEQSRAANYGYTF. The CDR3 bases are TGCAGCGTTGAACAAAGCCGGGCAGCTAACTATGGCTACACCTTC.

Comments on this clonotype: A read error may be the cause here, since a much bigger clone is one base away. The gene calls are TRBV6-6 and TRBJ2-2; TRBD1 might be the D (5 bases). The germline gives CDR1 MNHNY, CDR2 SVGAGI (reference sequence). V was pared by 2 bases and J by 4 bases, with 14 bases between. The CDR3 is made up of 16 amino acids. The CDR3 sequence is CASSYADNPGTGELFF. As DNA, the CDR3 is TGTGCCAGCAGTTACGCGGACAACCCTGGCACCGGGGAGCTGTTTTTT.

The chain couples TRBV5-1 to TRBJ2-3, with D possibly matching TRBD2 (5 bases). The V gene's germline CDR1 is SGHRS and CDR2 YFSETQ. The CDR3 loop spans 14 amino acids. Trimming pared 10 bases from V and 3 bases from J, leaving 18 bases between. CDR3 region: CAAAGRGGTDTQYF. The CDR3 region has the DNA TGCGCCGCCGCAGGCCGGGGTGGAACAGATACGCAGTATTTT.